A single sample gave rise to the 8 T cell receptor beta chains below, sequenced in a study of PD-1 blockade in classical Hodgkin lymphoma. Every patient was affected by relapse after autologous stem cell transplantation, while exposure to brentuximab vedotin was not uniform. Sequenced by immunoSEQ multiplex PCR; TCRdb stores in-frame clones only, minus some. The table records around 91,000 clones, around nine tenths of them present only once. The sample here was peripheral blood mononuclear cells (PBMCs), taken at baseline. Receptors were obtained from a human donor with classical Hodgkin lymphoma.

This clone was detected a few times. The chain uses TRBV6-5 and TRBJ1-1; 9 nucleotides align to TRBD1. CDR1 is MNHEY and CDR2 is SVGAGI in the germline V gene. The CDR3 consists of 16 residues. V trimming: 1 base; J trimming: 6 bases; junction bases outside the gene matches: 9. The CDR3 region is CASSYLVTGQGSEAFF. For the CDR3, the DNA is TGTGCCAGCAGTTACTTAGTTACGGGACAGGGATCTGAAGCTTTCTTT.

The rearrangement uses TRBV13 and TRBJ2-1; 10 bases line up with TRBD2. Trimming removed 5 bases from V and 3 bases from J; junction bases left unmatched: 7. This CDR3 region has 16 residues. The germline V gene encodes CDR1 PRHDT and CDR2 FYEKMQ (reference sequence). CDR3 region: CASSPLAGDVYNEQFF. The CDR3 DNA reads as TGTGCCAGCAGCCCGCTAGCGGGAGACGTCTACAATGAGCAGTTCTTC.

CDR3 coding DNA: TGTGCCTGGAGTCGAAGACGGACTAGCGGGACCCAAGAGACCCAGTACTTC. This codes for CAWSRRRTSGTQETQYF. This sequence joins TRBV30 and TRBJ2-5, with 12 bases that match TRBD2. After removal of 2 bases from V and 1 base from J, the junction contained 8 bases not matched to a gene. Germline assignment: CDR1 GTSNPN and CDR2 SVGIG (reference sequence). This CDR3 contains 17 residues.

The V and J genes are TRBV30 and TRBJ2-2, with no clear D. The CDR3 spans 13 residues. The germline gives CDR1 GTSNPN, CDR2 SVGIG (reference sequence). Trimming stripped 3 bases from V and 4 bases from J, with 9 bases between. The CDR3 DNA is TGTGCCTGGAGGTCCGGGTTCACCGGGGAGCTGTTTTTT. Translation: CAWRSGFTGELFF.

The chain has TRBV7-8 and TRBJ2-3, with a weak D call TRBD1 (6 bases). Deletions cut 8 bases from V and 5 bases from J, with 14 bases between. Germline CDR1 SGHVS, CDR2 FQNEAQ. This CDR3 comprises 13 residues. The CDR3 nucleotides read TGTGCCAGCCGTAGGGGGAGTGGAGATACGCAGTATTTT. Its protein product is CASRRGSGDTQYF.

The J gene is TRBJ1-1, the V gene TRBV7-2, with 7 bases matching TRBD1. Germline V gene lookup returns CDR1 SGHTA and CDR2 FQGNSA. With V trimmed by 6 bases and J by 4 bases, 11 bases remained unmatched. The CDR3 contains 15 residues. CDR3 nucleotide sequence: TGTGCCAGCAGGCCGGTCGGACAGGCAATCACTGAAGCTTTCTTT. This translates into CASRPVGQAITEAFF.

The rearrangement uses TRBV5-6 and TRBJ1-5; tentatively, D is TRBD1 (6 bases). The CDR3 runs 14 residues. Germline assignment: CDR1 SGHDT and CDR2 YYEEEE. Trimming left V 4 bases short and J 5 bases short, with 13 bases between. The CDR3 bases are TGTGCCAGCAGCGGATGGGGGCTGCATCAGCCCCAGCATTTT. This codes for CASSGWGLHQPQHF.

The chain combines TRBV6-5 with TRBJ1-1; no clear D gene. Germline lookup yields CDR1 MNHEY and CDR2 SVGAGI. The CDR3 length is 16 residues. Trimming shortened V by 2 bases and J by 4 bases, and 17 bases separated the two germline ends. This CDR3 reads CASSYREVTGLTEAFF. Written as DNA, the CDR3 is TGTGCCAGCAGTTACAGAGAGGTCACCGGCCTCACTGAAGCTTTCTTT.